The source of this T cell receptor beta chain is a study of blood T cells in healthy people across ages. Per germline, CDR1 SGHAT and CDR2 FQDESV (reference sequence). This CDR3 has 16 residues. For the second PCR, which ran for 7 to 11 cycles, a sample-barcoded 5' primer and a J-beta primer mix were used. Each sample yielded at least 2.5 million CDR3-containing paired-end reads. TCRdb analysed the 5' RACE reads with MiXCR anew, one entry per CDR3 protein. The sample lists 650,000 or so distinct CDR3 sequences, over 40% occurring once. With respect to this clonotype: A junction boundary mismatches the germline segment, possibly from a read error.

This clonotype was obtained from a woman older than 75 in good health. This chain links TRBV11-1 with TRBJ2-7; 10 bases agree with TRBD1. Sequencing used blood. CDR3 sequence: CASSLGWDRGSHEQYF. The CDR3 bases are TGTGCCAGCAGCTTGGGATGGGACAGGGGCTCCCACGAGCAGTACTTC.